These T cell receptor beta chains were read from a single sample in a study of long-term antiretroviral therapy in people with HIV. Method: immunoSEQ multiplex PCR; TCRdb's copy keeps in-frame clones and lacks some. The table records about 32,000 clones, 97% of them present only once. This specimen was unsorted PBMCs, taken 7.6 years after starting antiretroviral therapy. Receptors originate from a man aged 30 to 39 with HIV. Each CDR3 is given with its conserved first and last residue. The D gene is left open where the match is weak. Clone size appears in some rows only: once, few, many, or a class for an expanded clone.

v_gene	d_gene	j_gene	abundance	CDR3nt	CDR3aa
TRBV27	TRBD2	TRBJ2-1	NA	TGTGCCAGCAGTTTATGGGGGCCCCCCGGGGGGGGCAATGAGCAGTTCTTC	CASSLWGPPGGGNEQFF
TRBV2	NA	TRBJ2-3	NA	TGTGCCAGCAAGGACAGACTCGGTAGCACAGATACGCAGTATTTT	CASKDRLGSTDTQYF
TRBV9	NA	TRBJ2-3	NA	TGTGCCAGCAGCTCGGGACTCCTTCGGGATACGCAGTATTTT	CASSSGLLRDTQYF
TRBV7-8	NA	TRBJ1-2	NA	TGTGCCAGCAGCTTAGATCGGGGGGCGAACTATGGCTACACCTTC	CASSLDRGANYGYTF
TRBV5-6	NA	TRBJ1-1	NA	TGTGCCAGCAGCCTGTCATCCGGGGCTTGGAACACTGAAGCTTTCTTT	CASSLSSGAWNTEAFF
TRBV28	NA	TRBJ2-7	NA	TGTGCCAGCACTTCACCCCATAGTCGGGGATTATCCTACGAGCAGTACTTC	CASTSPHSRGLSYEQYF
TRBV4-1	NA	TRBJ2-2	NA	TGCGCCAGCAGCCAAGGGACGTCGACCGGGGAGCTGTTTTTT	CASSQGTSTGELFF
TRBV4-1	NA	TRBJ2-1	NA	TGCGCCAGCAGCCAAGTTCTGGATGAGCAGTTCTTC	CASSQVLDEQFF
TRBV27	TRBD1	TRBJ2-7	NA	TGTGCCAGCAGTTCAACAGGGGTTCACTACGAGCAGTACTTC	CASSSTGVHYEQYF
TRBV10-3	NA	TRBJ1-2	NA	TGTGCCATCAGCCCTGGCGGGGGCTATGGCTACACCTTC	CAISPGGGYGYTF
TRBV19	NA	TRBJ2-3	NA	TGTGCCAGTAAAGGTGCCCCAGATACGCAGTATTTT	CASKGAPDTQYF
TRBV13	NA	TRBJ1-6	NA	TGTGCCAGCAGCAGAGACGGGAAGGATTCACCCCTCCACTTT	CASSRDGKDSPLHF
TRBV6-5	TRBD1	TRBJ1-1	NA	TGTGCCAGCAGGGGACAGGGGGCTACCGAAGCTTTCTTT	CASRGQGATEAFF
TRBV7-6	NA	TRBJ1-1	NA	TGTGCCAGCAGCTTAGTATCTGGGGGCGGAACAGGTGAAGCTTTCTTT	CASSLVSGGGTGEAFF
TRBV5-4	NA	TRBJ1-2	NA	TGTGCCAGCAGATCAACAGGGCTCGGCTATGGCTACACCTTC	CASRSTGLGYGYTF
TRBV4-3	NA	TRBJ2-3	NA	TGCGCCAGCAGCCAAGATGGCGCGTCCTATAGCACAGATACGCAGTATTTT	CASSQDGASYSTDTQYF
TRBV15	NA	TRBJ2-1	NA	TGTGCCACCAGCGCCCACCTAGGCAGCCCAAGCCCCCGGAGCGCGGGTGAGCAGTTCTTC	CATSAHLGSPSPRSAGEQFF
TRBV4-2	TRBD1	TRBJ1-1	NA	TGTGCCAGCAGCCCCCCCGCAGGGGGGGCTTTCTTT	CASSPPAGGAFF
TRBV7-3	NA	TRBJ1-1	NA	TGTGCCAGCAGCTTAACTCTCCGGGACGGATACACTGAAGCTTTCTTT	CASSLTLRDGYTEAFF
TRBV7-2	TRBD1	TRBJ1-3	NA	TGTGCCAGCAGCCCGACAGGGTTAGACACCATATATTTT	CASSPTGLDTIYF
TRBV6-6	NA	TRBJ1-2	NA	TGTGCCAGCAGTCCTACAGAATTCTATGGCTACACCTTC	CASSPTEFYGYTF
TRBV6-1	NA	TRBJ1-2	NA	TGTGCCAGCAGTGAAGCGTTCAGACGGGGCGCCTATGGCTACACCTTC	CASSEAFRRGAYGYTF
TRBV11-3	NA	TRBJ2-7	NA	TGTGCCAGCAGCTCACAAAACAACGAGCAGTACTTC	CASSSQNNEQYF
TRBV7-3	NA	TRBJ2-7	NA	TGTGCCAGCAGCTTAGAACAGGTTCGCAACGAGCAGTACTTC	CASSLEQVRNEQYF
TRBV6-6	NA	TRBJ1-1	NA	TGTGCCAGCGGCAGGGAGAACACTGAAGCTTTCTTT	CASGRENTEAFF
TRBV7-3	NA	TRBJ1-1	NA	TGTGCCAGCAGCTTGGAGGGGGGAGACACTGAAGCTTTCTTT	CASSLEGGDTEAFF
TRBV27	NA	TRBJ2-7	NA	TGTGCCAGCAGTCGGGATACAGGGAGAGGGGAGCAGTACTTC	CASSRDTGRGEQYF
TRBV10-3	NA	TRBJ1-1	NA	TGTGCCATCAGTGAGGGGGGTCTGGTGAACACTGAAGCTTTCTTT	CAISEGGLVNTEAFF
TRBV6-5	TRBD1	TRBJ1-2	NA	TGTGCCAGCAGTCCTAGGACAGGGGACGAACATGGCTACACCTTC	CASSPRTGDEHGYTF
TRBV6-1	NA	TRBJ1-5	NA	TGTGCCAGCCGGACGGGGCCATCTCCAAATCAGCCCCAGCATTTT	CASRTGPSPNQPQHF
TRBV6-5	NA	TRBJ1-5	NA	TGTGCCAGCAGGGAAACTGGTACGGGTGCTCAGCCCCAGCATTTT	CASRETGTGAQPQHF
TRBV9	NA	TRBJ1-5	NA	TGTGCCAGCAACGACCGCCTAACCCCCAATCAGCCCCAGCATTTT	CASNDRLTPNQPQHF
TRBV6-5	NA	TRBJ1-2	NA	TGTGCCAGCAGTCCCCGCCCAGACTATGGCTACACCTTC	CASSPRPDYGYTF
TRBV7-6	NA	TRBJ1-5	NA	TGTGCCAGCAGCTTAGCGGACGGTCAGCCCCAGCATTTT	CASSLADGQPQHF
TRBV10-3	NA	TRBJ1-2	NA	TGTGCCTCAGTCCCTCGACGGGAGGGCAACTATGGCTACACCTTC	CASVPRREGNYGYTF
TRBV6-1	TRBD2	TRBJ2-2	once	TGTGCCAGCAGTGAACAGACTAGCTCCAACACCGGGGAGCTGTTTTTT	CASSEQTSSNTGELFF
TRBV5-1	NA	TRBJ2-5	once	TGCGCCAGCGCAAGAGGGCCGGGAGAGACCCAGTACTTC	CASARGPGETQYF
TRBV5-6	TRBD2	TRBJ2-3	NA	TGTGCCAGCAGCTTGGAGGTAGGGCTAGCGGACAACACAGATACGCAGTATTTT	CASSLEVGLADNTDTQYF
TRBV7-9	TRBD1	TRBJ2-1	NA	TGTGCCAGCAGCGTACTTGACAGGGGGCAAGGGGATGAGCAGTTCTTC	CASSVLDRGQGDEQFF
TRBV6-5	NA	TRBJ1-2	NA	TGTGCCAGCAGTTACTCGACAGCTTCTATCTATGGCTACACCTTC	CASSYSTASIYGYTF
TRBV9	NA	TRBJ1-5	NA	TGTGCCAGCAGCAGAGGTGACTCGGGCAATCAGCCCCAGCATTTT	CASSRGDSGNQPQHF
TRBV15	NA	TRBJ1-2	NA	TGTGCCACCAGCAGAGATTCCAACTATGGCTACACCTTC	CATSRDSNYGYTF
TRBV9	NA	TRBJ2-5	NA	TGTGCCAGCAGCGCACAGAGTCAAGAGACCCAGTACTTC	CASSAQSQETQYF
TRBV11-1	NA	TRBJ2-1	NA	TGTGCCAGCAGCTTAGCCTTCAACAATGAGCAGTTCTTC	CASSLAFNNEQFF
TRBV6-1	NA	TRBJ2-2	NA	TGTGCCAGCAGTGAAGCCACACCCTACACCGGGGAGCTGTTTTTT	CASSEATPYTGELFF
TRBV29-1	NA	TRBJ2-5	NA	TGCAGCGTTCTTTATACGGCCCAGTACTTC	CSVLYTAQYF
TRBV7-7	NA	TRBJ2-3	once	TGTGCTAGCAGCCCCCGAAGGGGAGGATCAGATACGCAGTATTTT	CASSPRRGGSDTQYF
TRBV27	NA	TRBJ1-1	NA	TGTGCCAGCAGTTTATCGTGGGAGAAAGAAGCTTTCTTT	CASSLSWEKEAFF
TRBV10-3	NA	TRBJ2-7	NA	TGTGCCATCATGGAGGTGCAGGGAGGCGAGCAGTACTTC	CAIMEVQGGEQYF
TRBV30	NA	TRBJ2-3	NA	TGTGCCTGGAGCGAGGGGTCAGGGCTCACAGATACGCAGTATTTT	CAWSEGSGLTDTQYF
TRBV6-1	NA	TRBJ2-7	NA	TGTGCCAGCAGTGATACGATAACCTACGAGCAGTACTTC	CASSDTITYEQYF
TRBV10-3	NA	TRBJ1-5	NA	TGTGCCATCAGTGAGGGGGGGCCCCAGCATTTT	CAISEGGPQHF
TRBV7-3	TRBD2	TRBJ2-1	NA	TGTGCCAGCAGCTTCCGTTCGGGACTAGCGGTGAATGAGCAGTTCTTC	CASSFRSGLAVNEQFF